This entry describes one T cell receptor beta chain. What antigen it recognizes has not been identified. Base-call qualities are not available, and no considerably larger clone is one nucleotide away. Libraries came from 5' RACE. Data came from an Illumina HiSeq 2500. A second PCR of about 7 to 12 cycles was run with a J-beta primer mix and a sample-barcoded 5' primer. A unique molecular identifier was introduced onto each TCR beta cDNA molecule by a template-switch 5' adaptor carrying 12 random nucleotides. At least 2.5 million CDR3-containing paired-end reads were obtained from each sample. All of the RNA was converted into first-strand cDNA using the Mint cDNA synthesis kit, with a TRBC-specific oligonucleotide serving as the primer. After uracil-DNA glycosylase treatment, a first 18-cycle PCR used universal primers M1SS and BC2_uni_R on all cDNA. In the original analysis: For normalization, 1 million high-quality reads were randomly selected from each sample, with every read carrying a distinct molecular identifier. Instead of being binned into consensus sequences, reads with shared molecular identifiers were discarded. MiTCR, set to a Q25 quality threshold and the strictest error-elimination algorithm, was used for CDR3 identification, clonotype clustering and error correction. A nonparametric unseen species model using Euler transformation provided a lower-bound estimate of total TCR beta diversity. The public reads were reprocessed in TCRdb via fastp at Q25 and MiXCR, keeping in-frame beta chains. For every CDR3 protein sequence, its rows merge into one entry that carries the most common genes and DNA. None of the V and J calls come from the authors' own analysis; TCRdb made them. The sample records some 800,000 distinct CDR3 sequences, roughly 25% of which are singletons. The leading ten clones occupy roughly 3.5% of the sample.

This sample was taken from a study of blood T cells in healthy people across ages (dated by TCRdb to the mid-2010s). At the level of the whole study: Template switching captured roughly one uniquely barcoded TCR beta cDNA molecule per two T cells in model experiments. Using deep sequencing normalized with unique cDNA molecular identifiers, the study measured how TCR beta repertoire diversity changes with age. The donors were divided into four age groups: young (average approximately 17 years), middle-aged (around 41), aged (about 62) and long-lived (82). For two donors (one aged 18 to 30 and one aged 80 or older), the study analyzed two additional independent replicas of 1 million unique cDNA reads from the same blood draw. Points the paper makes about the study in general: Compared with the aged group, more naive CD4+ T cells, fewer expanded clones and increased TCR diversity were shown by the long-lived group, suggesting age selection. Bulk unsorted PBMC profiling prevented conclusive comparison of naive and antigen-experienced compartments. There was a strong correlation between observed TCR beta diversity and the percentage of naive T cells measured by flow cytometry. Estimates of total diversity based on one million sequenced T cells were regarded as lower bounds and as underestimates. Donor CMV infection status was unknown, potentially confounding age-related changes in expanded clonotypes. Observed TCR beta diversity per million T cells fell roughly linearly with age, and a significant reduction was already apparent by age around 40.

Taken from the germline V gene (reference sequence), the CDR1 and CDR2 loops are SEHNR and FQNEAQ. V loses 5 bases of germline sequence and J loses 3 bases, and the interval between the two ends is 14 bases. There are 15 amino acids in the CDR3, from cysteine to phenylalanine inclusive. Only the CDR3 portion is preserved as DNA: 45 bases, with reading frame beginning at the first base. Systemically healthy Caucasian individuals from Russia, 35 to 50 in total and aged about 6 to 100 years, were included as donors. Each donor gave approximately 9.3 milliliters of peripheral blood, collected into EDTA-treated Vacutainer tubes. PBMCs were isolated by Ficoll-Paque density-gradient centrifugation, with at least 6 million obtained per sample. Total RNA, at least 6 micrograms per sample, was extracted from PBMCs with Trizol reagent. Naive CD45RAhigh/CD27high T cell percentages were measured by flow cytometry on a PBMC aliquot from every donor.

These same data were also listed under a study on T cells of mothers and their children. The second study also describes: Nine systemically healthy Caucasian individuals, comprising three mothers and their six children, were included as donors. cDNA synthesis used all of the extracted RNA, with approximately 1.4 ug of RNA in each 15 ul reaction. Sample barcodes and 2-4 random nucleotides were added via the M1S primer in the second PCR. Over 9 million TCR beta CDR3 reads came from each mother, compared with around 3 million reads from each child. In both related and unrelated pairs, thymic selection shapes the output of TCR recombination in a similar way, with inherited differences having only a minor effect. Normalized repertoire overlap was always found to be slightly, but never significantly, higher in related mother-child pairs than in unrelated mother-child pairs. With a sensitivity of around 97 clones per million clonotypes, no persistent microchimeric T cell clones were detected. In the study, deep NGS was used to compare the TCR beta repertoires of mothers and children, and features distinguishing related mother-child pairs from unrelated individuals were sought. The mean age was around 40 +/- 4 years for the mothers and approximately 11 +/- 4 years for the children. After adapter ligation was performed with NEBNext reagents, the libraries were sequenced on an Illumina HiSeq 2000 with 100+100 nt paired-end reads. To avoid cross-contamination, the mother libraries and the child libraries were prepared a month apart and sequenced in separate runs. Each donor had between about 450,000 and 2,300,000 distinct TCR beta clonotypes identified. Naive TCR beta clonotypes were estimated from low-frequency clonotypes matched to each donor's FACS-determined naive share, without sorting.

The sequence was collected from a boy aged 5 to 17 in good health. The sample comprised blood. This sequence uses TRBV7-9 and TRBJ2-4; the D gene is perhaps TRBD1, from 6 matching bases. The DNA is as follows: TGTGCCAGCAGCCCTCGGGACATCGGCAAAAACATTCAGTACTTC. This translates into CASSPRDIGKNIQYF.